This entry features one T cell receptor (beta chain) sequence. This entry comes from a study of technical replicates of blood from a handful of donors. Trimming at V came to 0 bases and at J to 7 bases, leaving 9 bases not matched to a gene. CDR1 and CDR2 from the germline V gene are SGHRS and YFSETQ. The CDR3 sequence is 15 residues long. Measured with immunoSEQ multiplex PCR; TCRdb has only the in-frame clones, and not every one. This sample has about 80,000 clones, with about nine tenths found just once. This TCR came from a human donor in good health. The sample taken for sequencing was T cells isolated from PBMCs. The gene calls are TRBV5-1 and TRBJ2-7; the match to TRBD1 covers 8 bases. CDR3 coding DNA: TGCGCCAGCAGCTTGGAGGGGACAGGTTCTATGGAGCAGTACTTC. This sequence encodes CASSLEGTGSMEQYF.